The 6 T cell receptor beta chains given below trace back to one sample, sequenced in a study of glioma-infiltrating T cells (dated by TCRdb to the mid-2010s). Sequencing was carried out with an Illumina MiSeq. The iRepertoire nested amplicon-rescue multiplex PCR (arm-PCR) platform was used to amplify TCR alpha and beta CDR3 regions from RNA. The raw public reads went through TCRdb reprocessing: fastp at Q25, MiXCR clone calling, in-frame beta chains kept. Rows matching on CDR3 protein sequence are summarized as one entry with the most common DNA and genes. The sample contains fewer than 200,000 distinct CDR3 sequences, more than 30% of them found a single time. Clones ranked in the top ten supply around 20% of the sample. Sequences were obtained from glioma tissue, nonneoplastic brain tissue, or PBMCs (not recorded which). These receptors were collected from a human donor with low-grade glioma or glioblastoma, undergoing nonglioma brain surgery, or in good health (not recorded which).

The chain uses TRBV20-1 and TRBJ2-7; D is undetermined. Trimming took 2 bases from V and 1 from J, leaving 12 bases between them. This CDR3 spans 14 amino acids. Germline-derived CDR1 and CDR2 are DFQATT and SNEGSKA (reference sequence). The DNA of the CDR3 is TGCAGTGCTAGATATGAGGCACCATCCTACGAGCAGTACTTC. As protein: CSARYEAPSYEQYF.

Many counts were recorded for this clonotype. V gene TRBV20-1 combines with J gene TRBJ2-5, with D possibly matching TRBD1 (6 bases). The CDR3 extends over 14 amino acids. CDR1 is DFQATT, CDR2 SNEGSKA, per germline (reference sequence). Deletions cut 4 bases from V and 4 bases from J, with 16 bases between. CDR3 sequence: CSANQQGISETQYF. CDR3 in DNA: TGCAGTGCTAACCAGCAGGGGATATCAGAGACCCAGTACTTC.

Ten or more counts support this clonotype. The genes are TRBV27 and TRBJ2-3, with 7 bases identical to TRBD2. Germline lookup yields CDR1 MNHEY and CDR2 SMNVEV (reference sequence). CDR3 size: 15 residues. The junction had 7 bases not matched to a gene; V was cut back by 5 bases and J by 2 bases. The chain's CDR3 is CASSTLADYTDTQYF. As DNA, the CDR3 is TGTGCCAGCAGTACTCTAGCGGATTACACAGATACGCAGTATTTT.

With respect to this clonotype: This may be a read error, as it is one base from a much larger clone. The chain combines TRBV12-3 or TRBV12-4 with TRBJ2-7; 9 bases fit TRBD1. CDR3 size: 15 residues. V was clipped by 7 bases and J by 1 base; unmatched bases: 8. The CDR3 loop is CASTQGQGWSYEQYF. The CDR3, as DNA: TGTGCCAGCACCCAGGGACAGGGTTGGTCCTACGAGCAGTACTTC.

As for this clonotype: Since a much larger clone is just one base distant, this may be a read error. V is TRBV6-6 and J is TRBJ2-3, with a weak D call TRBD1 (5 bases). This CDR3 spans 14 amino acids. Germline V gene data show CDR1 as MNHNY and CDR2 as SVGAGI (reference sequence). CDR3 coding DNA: TGTGCCAGCAGTTACGGGTCCCGAACAGGTACGCAGTATTTT. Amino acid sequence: CASSYGSRTGTQYF.

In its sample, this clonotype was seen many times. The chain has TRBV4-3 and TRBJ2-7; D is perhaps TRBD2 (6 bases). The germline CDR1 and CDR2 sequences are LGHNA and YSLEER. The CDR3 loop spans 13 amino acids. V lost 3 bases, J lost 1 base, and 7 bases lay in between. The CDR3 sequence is CASSQTSSYEQYF. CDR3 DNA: TGCGCCAGCAGCCAGACTAGTTCCTACGAGCAGTACTTC.